This TCR beta chain appears in the sequencing data of a study of post-analysis software for immune sequencing data. V was pared by 5 bases and J by 2 bases, with 15 bases between. Germline CDR1 is DFQATT and CDR2 is SNEGSKA (reference sequence). The CDR3 loop spans 15 amino acids. Findings of the study overall: Relative to controls, patients had about five TRBV segments at higher frequency, with TRBV5-6, TRBV5-1 and TRBV20-1 among these.

Incorporated into the TCR beta cDNA libraries were unique molecular identifiers, which served to reduce PCR and sequencing biases. TCRdb reanalysed the PCR reads using MiXCR and keeps one entry per CDR3 protein. Here the sample spans 550,000 to 700,000 distinct CDR3 sequences, 44% being singletons. On this clonotype: What it recognizes is unknown.

The V gene is TRBV20-1, the J gene TRBJ2-2; D possibly corresponds to TRBD1 (5 bases). The sequenced sample consisted of blood. This TCR was sampled from a girl aged 10 to 17 with multiple sclerosis. The CDR3 reads CSAAPLGDNTGELFF. The CDR3 DNA sequence: TGCAGTGCTGCCCCCTTAGGGGATAACACCGGGGAGCTGTTTTTT.